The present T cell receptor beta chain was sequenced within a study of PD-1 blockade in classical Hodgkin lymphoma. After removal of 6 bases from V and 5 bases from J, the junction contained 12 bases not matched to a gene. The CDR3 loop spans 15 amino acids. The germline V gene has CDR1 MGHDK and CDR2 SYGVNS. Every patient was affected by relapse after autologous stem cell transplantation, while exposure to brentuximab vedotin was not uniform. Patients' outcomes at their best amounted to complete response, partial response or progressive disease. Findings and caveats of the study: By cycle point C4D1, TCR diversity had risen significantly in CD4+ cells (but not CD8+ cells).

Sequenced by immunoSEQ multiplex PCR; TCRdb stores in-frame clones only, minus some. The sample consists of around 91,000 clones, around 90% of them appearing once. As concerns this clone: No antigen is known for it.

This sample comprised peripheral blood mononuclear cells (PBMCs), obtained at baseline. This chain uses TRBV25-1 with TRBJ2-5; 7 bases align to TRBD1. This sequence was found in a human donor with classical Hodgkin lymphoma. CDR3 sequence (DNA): TGTGCCAGCAGCGCTTCTACAGGGGTCGACGAGACCCAGTACTTC. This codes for CASSASTGVDETQYF.